One sample yielded the 32 T cell receptor beta chains listed below, sequenced in a study of T cell responses to AZD1222 COVID-19 vaccine. Only in-frame clones appear in the TCRdb table, and some are missing; sequencing was by immunoSEQ multiplex PCR. Among approximately 150,000 clones listed, about 93% were seen once. This material consisted of peripheral blood, taken 28 days after the second AZD1222 dose. The receptors here all came from an adult who received the AZD1222 COVID-19 vaccine.

The chain carries TRBV24-1 and TRBJ2-3; 8 nucleotides align to TRBD2. The CDR3 is 13 residues long. Looked up from germline, CDR1 is KGHDR and CDR2 is SFDVKD. V gave up 9 bases and J gave up 7 bases; unmatched junction bases: 8. The CDR3 spells CATRSGSSYTQYF. DNA of the CDR3: TGTGCCACCCGAAGCGGGAGCTCTTATACGCAGTATTTT.

The chain combines TRBV5-5 with TRBJ1-5; tentatively, D is TRBD1 (5 bases). Trimming took off 1 base at V and 0 bases at J, with 20 bases between the two ends. The V gene's germline CDR1 is SGHKS and CDR2 YYEKEE (reference sequence). CDR3 length: 19 amino acids. CDR3 DNA sequence: TGTGCCAGCAGCTTGACCCTCAGGGTTATGGTGAATAGCAATCAGCCCCAGCATTTT. It specifies CASSLTLRVMVNSNQPQHF.

This clone was observed a single time. The chain joins TRBV18 to TRBJ1-6; D gene ambiguous. The CDR3 sequence is 15 residues long. Per germline, CDR1 KGHSH and CDR2 LQKENI. V lost 3 bases to trimming and J lost 9 bases, with 15 bases between them. In DNA form, the CDR3 reads TGTGCCAGCTCACCTGGCCCCGGGGATGGTTCACCCCTCCACTTT. Its translation is CASSPGPGDGSPLHF.

The chain has TRBV19 and TRBJ2-2; 7 bases map to TRBD2. Germline CDR1 is LNHDA and CDR2 is SQIVND (reference sequence). After removal of 6 bases from V and 2 bases from J, the junction contained 12 bases not matched to a gene. The CDR3 is 17 amino acids. CDR3 region: CASRNPSGTINTGELFF. CDR3 in DNA: TGTGCCAGTAGAAATCCCTCGGGGACTATAAACACCGGGGAGCTGTTTTTT.

The chain uses TRBV6-2 or TRBV6-3 and TRBJ1-5; D remains unclear. The germline V gene encodes CDR1 MNHEY and CDR2 SVGEGT. V dropped 6 bases and J dropped 4 bases, with 7 bases sitting between them. The CDR3 is 12 amino acids. Written as DNA, the CDR3 is TGTGCCAGCAGCGACGCTAATCAGCCCCAGCATTTT. It yields the protein CASSDANQPQHF.

The chain recombines TRBV27 with TRBJ2-6; D uncertain. CDR3 length: 13 amino acids. CDR1 and CDR2 (germline): MNHEY, SMNVEV (reference sequence). Trimming took 0 bases from V and 4 from J, leaving 1 base between them. The CDR3 coding sequence is TGTGCCAGCAGTTTATCCGGGGCCAACGTCCTGACTTTC. This encodes CASSLSGANVLTF.

The chain combines TRBV7-9 with TRBJ1-2; D unclear. The CDR3 is 12 amino acids. Germline CDR1 SEHNR, CDR2 FQNEAQ (reference sequence). V was cut by 1 base and J by 4 bases, with 4 bases left in between. The CDR3 here is CASSLEGYGYTF. CDR3 in DNA: TGTGCCAGCAGCTTAGAGGGCTATGGCTACACCTTC.

The rearrangement links TRBV7-2 to TRBJ2-3, with 8 bases fitting TRBD1. The CDR3 loop spans 15 amino acids. Trimming at V came to 4 bases and at J to 2 bases, leaving 5 bases not matched to a gene. Germline loops: CDR1 SGHTA, CDR2 FQGNSA. The CDR3, as DNA: TGTGCCAGCAGCTCGACAGGGGTCCCCACAGATACGCAGTATTTT. Its protein product is CASSSTGVPTDTQYF.

This chain joins TRBV19 and TRBJ1-4; 8 bases match TRBD1. The CDR3 has 15 amino acids. V was pared by 4 bases and J by 13 bases, with 14 bases of the junction left unmatched. Per germline, CDR1 LNHDA and CDR2 SQIVND (reference sequence). The CDR3: CASSTGTGGEVRLFF. As DNA, the CDR3 is TGTGCCAGTAGTACAGGGACAGGTGGAGAGGTTCGACTGTTTTTT.

The chain links TRBV4-2 to TRBJ2-7; 10 positions match TRBD2. The junction had 5 bases not matched to a gene; V was cut back by 3 bases and J by 0 bases. The CDR3 has 16 residues. Germline CDR1 reads LGHNA; CDR2 reads YNFKEQ. The CDR3 loop is CASSQASGGPSYEQYF. For the CDR3, the DNA is TGTGCCAGCAGCCAGGCTAGCGGGGGTCCCTCCTACGAGCAGTACTTC.

This clone came up a few times. The V and J genes are TRBV7-2 and TRBJ2-7; TRBD2 is a possible D gene (5 bases). Trimming removed 2 bases at V and 0 bases at J, with 8 bases between. Germline CDR1 and CDR2: SGHTA and FQGNSA. CDR3 length: 14 residues. As DNA, the CDR3 is TGTGCCAGCAGCTTATGGGGAGCCTCCTACGAGCAGTACTTC. Translating gives CASSLWGASYEQYF.

The V gene is TRBV12-3 or TRBV12-4, the J gene TRBJ1-1; a weak D match, TRBD1 (5 bases). CDR3 length equals 13 residues. V shed 7 bases and J shed 1 base, with 10 bases lying between them. In DNA form, the CDR3 reads TGTGCCAGCATCTGGAGGGGGAACACTGAAGCTTTCTTT. Translation: CASIWRGNTEAFF.

This clone was observed a single time. The genes are TRBV29-1 and TRBJ2-3; 10 nucleotides agree with TRBD2. The CDR3 runs to 16 residues. Germline trimming cut 7 bases from V and 2 bases from J; bases unmatched to any gene: 12. CDR1 is SQVTM, CDR2 ANQGSEA, per germline. For the CDR3, the DNA is TGCAGCGGCACGGGACTAGCGAAGGTCCCCACAGATACGCAGTATTTT. It translates to CSGTGLAKVPTDTQYF.

The rearrangement uses TRBV6-5 and TRBJ1-6, with no clear D. CDR3 length: 15 amino acids. Trimming pared 7 bases from V and 5 bases from J, leaving 15 bases between. Germline lookup yields CDR1 MNHEY and CDR2 SVGAGI. The CDR3: CASTILLGNNSPLHF. For the CDR3, the DNA is TGTGCCAGCACCATACTCTTGGGAAATAATTCACCCCTCCACTTT.

The chain couples TRBV27 to TRBJ2-6, with D possibly being TRBD1 (5 bases). The CDR3 is made up of 17 amino acids. V lost 3 bases, J lost 0 bases, and 12 bases lay in between. CDR1 is MNHEY, CDR2 SMNVEV, per germline (reference sequence). The chain's CDR3 is CASSFIWTSSGANVLTF. CDR3 nucleotides: TGTGCCAGCAGTTTCATCTGGACATCCTCTGGGGCCAACGTCCTGACTTTC.

The chain uses TRBV19 and TRBJ1-1, with D possibly being TRBD1 (5 bases). Trimming shortened V by 8 bases and J by 4 bases, and 14 bases separated the two germline ends. Germline CDR1 and CDR2: LNHDA and SQIVND (reference sequence). The length of the CDR3 is 13 residues. DNA of the CDR3: TGTGCCAGTGTGCGCGGGGGAGGCACTGAAGCTTTCTTT. Translating gives CASVRGGGTEAFF. Variable domain in full (rest from reference TRBV19 and TRBJ1-1): DGGITQSPKYLFRKEGQNVTLSCEQNLNHDAMYWYRQDPGQGLRLIYYSQIVNDFQKGDIAEGYSVSREKKESFPLTVTSAQKNPTAFYLCASVRGGGTEAFFGQGTRLTVV.

The CDR3 bases are TGCGCCAGCAGCTTCCGGGCTTCGACGGGCAATGAGCAGTTCTTC. Translation: CASSFRASTGNEQFF. V gene TRBV5-1 combines with J gene TRBJ2-1; no reliable D call. The CDR3 has 15 residues. Germline V gene data show CDR1 as SGHRS and CDR2 as YFSETQ. With 2 bases removed from V and 6 bases from J, the gap between germline ends came to 15 bases.

The chain employs TRBV9 and TRBJ2-1; 10 nucleotides line up with TRBD1. The germline V gene has CDR1 SGDLS and CDR2 YYNGEE. The CDR3 sequence is 17 residues long. V trimming: 3 bases; J trimming: 0 bases; junction bases outside the gene matches: 6. CDR3 loop: CASSGPTGGRSYNEQFF. The CDR3 nucleotides read TGTGCCAGCAGCGGCCCGACAGGGGGCCGCTCCTACAATGAGCAGTTCTTC.

V usage is TRBV7-9 and J usage is TRBJ1-2, with 8 bases matching TRBD1. Trimming cost V 2 bases and J 6 bases; bases outside gene matches: 11. CDR3 length equals 16 residues. Germline CDR1 is SEHNR and CDR2 is FQNEAQ (reference sequence). The CDR3 here is CASSLPKETGDDGYTF. The CDR3 bases are TGTGCCAGCAGCTTACCCAAAGAGACAGGGGACGATGGCTACACCTTC.

This chain uses TRBV20-1 with TRBJ2-1, with 10 bases aligning to TRBD2. The CDR3 has 16 residues. CDR1 is DFQATT and CDR2 is SNEGSKA in the germline V gene (reference sequence). The trim removed 3 bases at V and 0 bases at J, leaving 5 bases unmatched. The CDR3 reads CSASGASGSSYNEQFF. The DNA for the CDR3 is TGCAGTGCTAGTGGGGCTAGCGGGAGCTCCTACAATGAGCAGTTCTTC.

The V gene is TRBV24-1, the J gene TRBJ1-5; maybe TRBD1 (6 bases). Trimming removed 7 bases from V and 2 bases from J, with 20 bases in between. Germline assignment: CDR1 KGHDR and CDR2 SFDVKD. The CDR3 has 17 amino acids. Here the CDR3 reads CATSEGGVRFGNQPQHF. The CDR3 nucleotides read TGTGCCACCAGCGAGGGGGGGGTGAGGTTCGGCAATCAGCCCCAGCATTTT.

This clone appeared a few times. V is TRBV7-8 and J is TRBJ2-7; D perhaps matches TRBD2 (5 bases). CDR3 length: 16 amino acids. V dropped 5 bases and J dropped 5 bases, with 22 bases sitting between them. Germline V gene lookup returns CDR1 SGHVS and CDR2 FQNEAQ. The CDR3 reads CASSPYAGRVSNEQYF. The CDR3 nucleotides are TGTGCCAGCAGCCCCTACGCGGGCCGTGTATCTAACGAGCAGTACTTC.

The CDR3 region has the DNA TGTGCCAGCAGTTCGACGAGGGAGACCCAGTACTTC. It specifies CASSSTRETQYF. The chain uses TRBV6-5 and TRBJ2-5; D is unclear. This CDR3 has 12 residues. V lost 4 bases and J 5 bases, leaving 8 bases between the germline ends. Germline V gives CDR1 MNHEY, CDR2 SVGAGI.

V usage is TRBV10-3 and J usage is TRBJ2-2, with D maybe TRBD2 (6 bases). The CDR3 length is 16 residues. CDR1 ENHRY and CDR2 SYGVKD come from the germline V gene. V was shortened by 2 bases and J by 2 bases, with 12 bases between the two germline ends. CDR3 coding DNA: TGTGCCATCAGTGAGCTAGGACTAATTAACACCGGGGAGCTGTTTTTT. Translation: CAISELGLINTGELFF.

The rearrangement links TRBV6-5 to TRBJ2-1; 9 positions match TRBD2. The V and J ends lost 0 bases and 7 bases, in that order; junction bases with no gene match: 7. The CDR3 is made up of 16 amino acids. Germline values: CDR1 MNHEY, CDR2 SVGAGI. The CDR3, as DNA: TGTGCCAGCAGTTACTCGAAGGGGACTAGCCCGAATGAGCAGTTCTTC. It yields the protein CASSYSKGTSPNEQFF.

The CDR3 coding sequence is TGTGCCAGCAGCTTCGATGGAGACAATCAGCCCCAGCATTTT. Its protein is CASSFDGDNQPQHF. The rearrangement joins TRBV7-9 to TRBJ1-5, with no clear D. Trimming removed 3 bases from V and 3 bases from J, with 9 bases in between. The CDR3 is made up of 14 amino acids. The germline V gene has CDR1 SEHNR and CDR2 FQNEAQ (reference sequence).

This chain connects TRBV14 to TRBJ2-7; 8 positions agree with TRBD1. The CDR3 sequence is 15 residues long. With 4 bases clipped from V and 9 bases from J, the junction kept 14 bases outside the gene matches. Germline V gene lookup returns CDR1 SGHDN and CDR2 FVKESK. CDR3 protein: CASSPLTGVLFRQYF. The DNA for the CDR3 is TGTGCCAGCAGCCCCTTGACAGGGGTGTTATTCCGGCAGTACTTC. The complete variable domain, with remaining parts taken from reference TRBV14 and TRBJ2-7, reads EAGVTQFPSHSVIEKGQTVTLRCDPISGHDNLYWYRRVMGKEIKFLLHFVKESKQDESGMPNNRFLAERTGGTYSTLKVQPAELEDSGVYFCASSPLTGVLFRQYFGPGTRLTVT.

The V gene is TRBV9, the J gene TRBJ2-7; TRBD2 might be the D (6 bases). Trimming took off 3 bases at V and 6 bases at J, with 10 bases between the two ends. The CDR3 is 12 amino acids. CDR1 is SGDLS and CDR2 is YYNGEE in the germline V gene. In nucleotides, the CDR3 is TGTGCCAGCAGCGGCCAGGGAGGCGAGCAGTACTTC. This codes for CASSGQGGEQYF.

The chain links TRBV20-1 to TRBJ1-4, with unresolved D. The CDR3 sequence is 11 residues long. V dropped 5 bases and J dropped 5 bases, with 6 bases sitting between them. Germline V gene sequence: CDR1 DFQATT, CDR2 SNEGSKA (reference sequence). The CDR3 DNA sequence: TGCAGTGCTGGCTTAAATGAAAAACTGTTTTTT. This sequence encodes CSAGLNEKLFF.

This clone was detected only once. The V call is TRBV7-2, the J call TRBJ2-6; D gene uncertain. Looked up from germline, CDR1 is SGHTA and CDR2 is FQGNSA. Between the trimmed V and J ends, which lost 7 bases and 0 bases, there was a span of 7 bases. The CDR3 covers 14 residues. This chain's CDR3 is CASKNPSGANVLTF. CDR3 nucleotide sequence: TGTGCCAGCAAGAACCCCTCTGGGGCCAACGTCCTGACTTTC.

This chain connects TRBV5-1 to TRBJ2-2; no clear D gene. The germline V gene has CDR1 SGHRS and CDR2 YFSETQ. V was clipped by 7 bases and J by 6 bases, with 10 bases between them. This CDR3 region has 12 residues. The CDR3 loop is CASLENSGELFF. DNA for the CDR3: TGCGCCAGCCTGGAGAATTCCGGGGAGCTGTTTTTT.

V and J are TRBV27 and TRBJ2-1; 13 bases line up with TRBD2. CDR1 and CDR2 from the germline V gene are MNHEY and SMNVEV (reference sequence). CDR3 length equals 16 residues. V lost 5 bases and J lost 4; bases outside the gene matches: 5. The CDR3: CASSRTSGRSYNEQFF. The CDR3 region has the DNA TGTGCCAGCAGTCGGACTAGCGGGAGATCTTACAATGAGCAGTTCTTC.